This entry lists 26 T cell receptor beta chains sequenced from one sample in a study of T cells in Graves' hyperthyroidism and ophthalmopathy (dated by TCRdb to the late 2010s). Library preparation used multiplex PCR. Sequencing instrument: Illumina HiSeq 2000. TCR beta CDR3 regions were amplified from RNA transcripts. For the first round of RT-PCR on the TCR CDR3, the HTBI primer set was used together with the Qiagen OneStep RT-PCR kit. Using fastp trimming at Q25 and MiXCR clonotype assembly, TCRdb reanalyzed the public sequencing data and kept in-frame beta chains. Each entry merges the rows of one CDR3 protein and shows their most common DNA and genes. In all, the sample holds about 380,000 distinct CDR3 sequences, and roughly 20% of those were seen once. The top ten hold around two fifths of the sample. Sequencing was performed on blood. Receptor source: a man between 18 and 29 years old with Graves' ophthalmopathy.

The chain combines TRBV6-2 or TRBV6-3 with TRBJ1-4; 7 nucleotides align to TRBD1. The CDR3 extends over 15 amino acids. V shed 7 bases and J 5 bases; nucleotides not matched to a gene: 10. The germline V gene encodes CDR1 MNHEY and CDR2 SVGEGT. CDR3 protein: CASNDREAVNEKLFF. The DNA of the CDR3 is TGTGCCAGCAATGACAGGGAAGCGGTGAATGAAAAACTGTTTTTT.

This clonotype was recorded at least ten times. The chain carries TRBV27 and TRBJ2-1; D is ambiguous. Germline V gene lookup returns CDR1 MNHEY and CDR2 SMNVEV (reference sequence). V lost 0 bases and J lost 2, with 5 bases in between. The length of the CDR3 is 14 residues. The CDR3 here is CASSLSLTYNEQFF. The CDR3, as DNA: TGTGCCAGCAGTTTATCCCTAACCTACAATGAGCAGTTCTTC.

This chain links TRBV9 with TRBJ2-6; D may correspond to TRBD1 or TRBD2 (5 bases each). Trimming stripped 4 bases from V and 0 bases from J, with 14 bases between. Germline CDR1 and CDR2: SGDLS and YYNGEE. This CDR3 contains 17 residues. Here the CDR3 reads CASSSRGTISGANVLTF. CDR3 sequence (DNA): TGTGCCAGCAGCTCCCGGGGCACCATCTCTGGGGCCAACGTCCTGACTTTC.

This clonotype has more than one count but fewer than ten. This chain links TRBV15 with TRBJ2-3; 7 bases fit TRBD2. Trimming removed 9 bases from V and 5 bases from J; junction bases left unmatched: 14. The CDR3 runs to 15 residues. Germline CDR1 LNHNV, CDR2 YYDKDF (reference sequence). The CDR3 bases are TGTGCCACTGGAAGAGGACACAGCGGGATAGATACGCAGTATTTT. Protein sequence: CATGRGHSGIDTQYF. The variable domain in full, completed from reference TRBV15 and TRBJ2-3, reads DAMVIQNPRYQVTQFGKPVTLSCSQTLNHNVMYWYQQKSSQAPKLLFHYYDKDFNNEADTPDNFQSRRPNTSFCFLDIRSPGLGDTAMYLCATGRGHSGIDTQYFGPGTRLTVL.

A few counts support this clonotype. The V and J genes are TRBV11-2 and TRBJ2-2, with 7 bases that match TRBD2. Germline CDR1 is SGHAT and CDR2 is FQNNGV. Losses at the gene ends were 3 bases for V and 1 base for J; bases not matched to a gene: 5. The CDR3 contains 16 residues. CDR3 loop: CASSFFSGGNTGELFF. The CDR3 coding sequence is TGTGCCAGCAGCTTTTTCTCGGGGGGGAACACCGGGGAGCTGTTTTTT.

This rearrangement joins TRBV19 to TRBJ2-5, with D unresolved. Germline CDR1 LNHDA, CDR2 SQIVND (reference sequence). The CDR3 runs 14 residues. Trimming pared 3 bases from V and 2 bases from J, leaving 10 bases between. Here the CDR3 DNA reads TGTGCCAGTAGTATTGGACGTAATCAAGAGACCCAGTACTTC. It is translated as CASSIGRNQETQYF. Combining the CDR3 with reference TRBV19 and TRBJ2-5 gives the whole variable domain DGGITQSPKYLFRKEGQNVTLSCEQNLNHDAMYWYRQDPGQGLRLIYYSQIVNDFQKGDIAEGYSVSREKKESFPLTVTSAQKNPTAFYLCASSIGRNQETQYFGPGTRLLVL.

This CDR3 is CATCRDFTDTQYF. Written as DNA, the CDR3 is TGTGCCACCTGCCGGGACTTCACAGATACGCAGTATTTT. The chain employs TRBV6-1 and TRBJ2-3, with TRBD2 as a possible D gene (6 bases). The germline V and J ends were trimmed by 10 bases and 2 bases, with 13 bases remaining between them. Germline CDR1 and CDR2: MNHNS and SASEGT. This CDR3 has 13 amino acids.

This clonotype was counted between two and nine times. The chain carries TRBV27 and TRBJ1-1, with a possible D match to TRBD1 (5 bases). V was cut by 5 bases and J by 3 bases, with 19 bases left in between. The CDR3 totals 16 residues. Germline V CDR1 and CDR2: MNHEY, SMNVEV (reference sequence). Written as DNA, the CDR3 is TGTGCCAGCAGTCTCACTAATCCATGGGGACACACTGAAGCTTTCTTT. This gives the protein CASSLTNPWGHTEAFF.

Details on this clonotype: Because the CDR3 is missing its conserved closing phenylalanine or tryptophan, this is likely a read error. The J gene is TRBJ2-7, the V gene TRBV27; D unresolved. Germline V gene sequence: CDR1 MNHEY, CDR2 SMNVEV (reference sequence). Trimming cost V 0 bases and J 5 bases, with 11 bases left between them. The CDR3 is 14 amino acids. In DNA, the CDR3 is TGTGCCAGCAGTTTATCGGTTCAGCGTAACGAGCAGTACCTC. Its protein product is CASSLSVQRNEQYL.

Of note for this clonotype: A read error is possible here, since a much larger clone lies one base away. V and J are TRBV20-1 and TRBJ2-7, with D tentatively TRBD1 or TRBD2 (5 bases each). Germline CDR1 is DFQATT and CDR2 is SNEGSKA (reference sequence). The CDR3 length is 15 residues. Trimming cost V 6 bases and J 2 bases, with 20 bases left between them. The CDR3 nucleotides are TGCAGTGCCCCCGAGAGCGCGAGGGGCCCCTACGAGCAGTACTTC. Amino acid sequence: CSAPESARGPYEQYF.

This chain links TRBV24-1 with TRBJ2-3; tentative D call: TRBD2 (6 bases). CDR1 KGHDR and CDR2 SFDVKD come from the germline V gene. The CDR3 has 14 residues. Trimming shortened V by 8 bases and J by 5 bases, and 16 bases separated the two germline ends. The CDR3 region has the DNA TGTGCCACCAAGGGGCGGGGTACAGGAGATACGCAGTATTTT. Translation gives CATKGRGTGDTQYF.

This rearrangement joins TRBV7-8 to TRBJ2-2; D gene uncertain. The CDR3 spans 15 residues. CDR1 and CDR2 (germline): SGHVS, FQNEAQ. Trimming cost V 3 bases and J 1 base, with 9 bases left between them. The CDR3 DNA reads as TGTGCCAGCAGCTTCGAGTCTGTGAACACCGGGGAGCTGTTTTTT. Its translation is CASSFESVNTGELFF.

The CDR3 is CASSPTTGWTDTQYF. As DNA, the CDR3 is TGTGCCAGCAGCCCCACGACAGGGTGGACAGATACGCAGTATTTT. The chain links TRBV7-8 to TRBJ2-3, with TRBD1 identical over 7 bases. In germline, CDR1 is SGHVS, CDR2 FQNEAQ. CDR3 length equals 15 residues. J gave up 3 bases and V 5 bases, and 8 bases lay outside the gene matches.

This clonotype has a handful of counts. The chain uses TRBV20-1 and TRBJ2-7; TRBD1 aligns across 7 bases. This CDR3 region has 15 residues. Germline trimming cut 4 bases from V and 2 bases from J; bases unmatched to any gene: 11. Per germline, CDR1 DFQATT and CDR2 SNEGSKA (reference sequence). This CDR3 is CSATNSPGGTYEQYF. CDR3 DNA sequence: TGCAGTGCTACGAACTCCCCAGGGGGAACCTACGAGCAGTACTTC.

The table lists this clonotype with a few counts. The J gene is TRBJ2-7, the V gene TRBV6-2 or TRBV6-3; no firm D call. V was clipped by 5 bases and J by 2 bases, with 7 bases between them. The germline V gene has CDR1 MNHEY and CDR2 SVGEGT. The CDR3 has 12 residues. In DNA, the CDR3 is TGTGCCAGCAGTGACGGTCCCTACGAGCAGTACTTC. Translating gives CASSDGPYEQYF.

Concerning this clonotype itself: A read error may produce the germline difference seen at one junction end. The CDR3 bases are TGCGCCAGCAGTGAGGCGCCAAACGGGGCCCTCCACTTT. It translates to CASSEAPNGALHF. The chain uses TRBV6-9 and TRBJ1-6; no definite D call. The V gene's germline CDR1 is MNHGY and CDR2 SVAAGI. CDR3 length: 13 amino acids.

Ten or more counts support this clonotype. The J gene is TRBJ2-3, the V gene TRBV7-3; 8 bases are a match to TRBD2. J lost 4 bases, V lost 5 bases, and 5 bases had no gene match. Looked up from germline, CDR1 is SGHTA and CDR2 is FQGTGA. The CDR3 sequence is 14 residues long. The CDR3 sequence is CASSPGGNPDTQYF. The CDR3 nucleotides are TGTGCCAGCAGCCCGGGGGGGAACCCAGATACGCAGTATTTT.

In this sample, this clonotype turned up a few times. This chain uses TRBV15 with TRBJ1-6, with TRBD1 as a possible D gene (5 bases). This CDR3 is 15 amino acids long. V lost 2 bases and J lost 10, with 15 bases in between. Germline V gene data show CDR1 as LNHNV and CDR2 as YYDKDF (reference sequence). The chain's CDR3 is CATSRKGGDRSPLHF. The CDR3 DNA is TGTGCCACCAGCAGAAAAGGAGGGGATAGATCACCCCTCCACTTT.

This clonotype showed up many times. The chain employs TRBV12-3 or TRBV12-4 and TRBJ2-1; possible D gene TRBD1, 6 bases. The CDR3 totals 14 residues. V shed 10 bases and J shed 6 bases, with 19 bases lying between them. In DNA form, the CDR3 reads TGTGCCACCCTCAGACAGCTCAGGGGCAATGAGCAGTTCTTC. This translates into CATLRQLRGNEQFF.

Many counts were recorded for this clonotype. The chain has TRBV5-8 and TRBJ2-1, with D maybe TRBD2 (6 bases). Deletions cut 4 bases from V and 0 bases from J, with 14 bases between. This CDR3 comprises 16 residues. CDR1 SGHTS and CDR2 YDEGEE come from the germline V gene. CDR3 residues: CASSISGGVSYNEQFF. For the CDR3, the DNA is TGTGCCAGCAGCATCTCCGGGGGTGTCTCCTACAATGAGCAGTTCTTC.

The chain uses TRBV19 and TRBJ1-1, with no clear D. The CDR3 has 11 residues. Trimming left V 3 bases short and J 7 bases short, with 6 bases between. CDR1 is LNHDA and CDR2 is SQIVND in the germline V gene (reference sequence). CDR3 protein: CASSIALEAFF. Here the CDR3 DNA reads TGTGCCAGTAGTATCGCCCTTGAAGCTTTCTTT.

This clonotype was found many times. The chain employs TRBV7-2 and TRBJ1-1; D is undetermined. Deletions cut 7 bases from V and 4 bases from J, with 13 bases between. This CDR3 has 13 residues. The germline gives CDR1 SGHTA, CDR2 FQGNSA. The CDR3 spells CASKAWESTEAFF. CDR3 coding DNA: TGTGCCAGCAAGGCGTGGGAGAGCACTGAAGCTTTCTTT.

This rearrangement joins TRBV5-6 to TRBJ2-5; TRBD1 matches at 11 bases. V shed 0 bases, J shed 7 bases, and the junction held 5 bases outside the gene matches. This CDR3 region has 15 residues. Germline-derived CDR1 and CDR2 are SGHDT and YYEEEE. The CDR3 nucleotides read TGTGCCAGCAGCTTGGTGGGACAGGGGGACGGGACCCAGTACTTC. Translating it yields CASSLVGQGDGTQYF.

This clonotype was seen a handful of times. This chain joins TRBV5-8 and TRBJ2-3; 9 bases line up with TRBD2. Germline trimming cut 0 bases from V and 0 bases from J; bases unmatched to any gene: 8. The CDR3 sequence is 18 residues long. Germline assignment: CDR1 SGHTS and CDR2 YDEGEE. CDR3 in amino acids: CASSLGVAGVSSTDTQYF. The CDR3 nucleotides are TGTGCCAGCAGCTTGGGAGTAGCGGGGGTTTCTAGCACAGATACGCAGTATTTT.

This clonotype was seen at least ten times. The V call is TRBV10-3, the J call TRBJ1-1; D possibly corresponds to TRBD1 (5 bases). Germline CDR1 is ENHRY and CDR2 is SYGVKD. This CDR3 has 13 amino acids. V shed 4 bases and J shed 1 base, with 7 bases lying between them. In DNA form, the CDR3 reads TGTGCCATCAGTGTCGGGACGAACACTGAAGCTTTCTTT. Its protein is CAISVGTNTEAFF.

This clonotype was counted at least ten times. This chain uses TRBV6-1 with TRBJ2-5; TRBD1 might be the D (6 bases). The ends were cut back, 6 bases at V and 5 bases at J, with 22 bases in the middle. Germline V gene data show CDR1 as MNHNS and CDR2 as SASEGT. The CDR3 is made up of 16 amino acids. CDR3 in amino acids: CASRKRGIPPGETQYF. For the CDR3, the DNA is TGTGCCAGCAGAAAAAGGGGGATACCACCGGGGGAGACCCAGTACTTC.